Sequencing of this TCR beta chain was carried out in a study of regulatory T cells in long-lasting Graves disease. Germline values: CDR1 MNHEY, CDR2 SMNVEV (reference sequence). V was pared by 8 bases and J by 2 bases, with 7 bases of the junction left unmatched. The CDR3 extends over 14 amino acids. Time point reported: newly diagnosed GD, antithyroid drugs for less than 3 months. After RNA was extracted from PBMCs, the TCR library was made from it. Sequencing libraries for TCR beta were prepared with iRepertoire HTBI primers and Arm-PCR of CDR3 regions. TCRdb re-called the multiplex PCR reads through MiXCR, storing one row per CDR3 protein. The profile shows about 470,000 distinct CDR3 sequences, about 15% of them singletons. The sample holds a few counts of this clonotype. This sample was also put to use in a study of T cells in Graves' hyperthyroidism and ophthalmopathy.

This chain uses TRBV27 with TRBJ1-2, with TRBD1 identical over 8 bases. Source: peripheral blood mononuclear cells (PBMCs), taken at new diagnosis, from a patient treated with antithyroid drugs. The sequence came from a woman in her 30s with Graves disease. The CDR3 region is CASGRQGTNYGYTF. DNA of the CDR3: TGTGCCAGCGGCCGACAGGGGACGAACTATGGCTACACCTTC.